These 32 T cell receptor beta chains were sequenced from one sample in a study of T cells in Graves' hyperthyroidism and ophthalmopathy. Regions amplified from RNA transcripts were the TCR beta CDR3 regions. The HTBI primer set was used in a first-round RT-PCR of the TCR CDR3. From the multiplex PCR reads, TCRdb called clonotypes with MiXCR, one entry per CDR3 protein. This table has about 590,000 distinct CDR3 sequences, 14% appearing once. The source material was blood. These receptors originate from a woman under 30 with Graves' ophthalmopathy.

At least ten counts were recorded for this clonotype. V usage is TRBV27 and J usage is TRBJ1-2; 7 bases are a match to TRBD1. Germline assignment: CDR1 MNHEY and CDR2 SMNVEV (reference sequence). Trimming cost V 6 bases and J 7 bases; bases outside gene matches: 5. The CDR3 covers 12 residues. CDR3 protein: CASSTGASGYTF. The CDR3 nucleotides are TGTGCCAGCAGCACAGGGGCTAGTGGCTACACCTTC.

This clonotype was recorded a few times. The junction does not match germline at one end; this may be a read error. J is TRBJ1-3 and V is TRBV12-3 or TRBV12-4; D unclear. The CDR3 contains 15 residues. For the CDR3, the DNA is TGCGCGGTTAGGTCCTTTAATTACTCTGGAAACACCATATATTTT. Encoded protein: CAVRSFNYSGNTIYF.

The CDR3 region is CATPRCRLAGGRADNEQFF. The CDR3 DNA is TGTGCCACCCCGCGTTGTAGACTAGCGGGAGGGCGGGCTGACAATGAGCAGTTCTTC. This sequence joins TRBV24-1 and TRBJ2-1; TRBD2 agrees at 14 bases. Germline V gene data show CDR1 as KGHDR and CDR2 as SFDVKD. The CDR3 contains 19 residues. After removal of 9 bases from V and 5 bases from J, the junction contained 17 bases not matched to a gene.

This clonotype was found a few times. V gene TRBV7-9 combines with J gene TRBJ2-2; no reliable D call. The V end lost 11 bases, the J end lost 0 bases, and 16 bases lay between the germline ends. Germline lookup yields CDR1 SEHNR and CDR2 FQNEAQ (reference sequence). The CDR3 covers 15 residues. The CDR3 DNA is TGTGCCGTAACCTGGGAAGGGACGAACACCGGGGAGCTGTTTTTT. Translation: CAVTWEGTNTGELFF.

In its sample, this clonotype was seen a few times. The chain couples TRBV4-3 to TRBJ2-1; D not resolved. This CDR3 has 14 amino acids. Germline V lookup: CDR1 LGHNA, CDR2 YSLEER. V gave up 0 bases and J gave up 7 bases, with 10 bases separating them. The CDR3 is CASSQEFLKNEQFF. The CDR3 nucleotides are TGCGCCAGCAGCCAAGAATTCCTAAAAAATGAGCAGTTCTTC.

The sample holds many counts of this clonotype. The chain combines TRBV27 with TRBJ2-7; D might be TRBD2 (5 bases). V lost 3 bases to trimming and J lost 1 base, with 13 bases between them. Germline V CDR1 and CDR2: MNHEY, SMNVEV (reference sequence). The CDR3 extends over 15 amino acids. The CDR3 is CASSLIGGSSYEQYF. The CDR3 nucleotides read TGTGCCAGCAGTTTGATCGGAGGATCATCCTACGAGCAGTACTTC.

The chain uses TRBV18 and TRBJ2-5, with TRBD2 as a possible D gene (6 bases). The germline gives CDR1 KGHSH, CDR2 LQKENI. This CDR3 is built from 15 residues. V gave up 4 bases and J gave up 6 bases, with 18 bases separating them. CDR3 sequence (DNA): TGTGCCAGCTCACTACTACTAGCAGCAGGGAAGACCCAGTACTTC. This codes for CASSLLLAAGKTQYF.

This clonotype was seen many times. The CDR3 sequence is CASSLDSRAFYEQYF. CDR3 sequence (DNA): TGCGCCAGCAGCTTGGATTCTCGGGCTTTCTACGAGCAGTACTTC. The chain carries TRBV5-1 and TRBJ2-7; D remains unclear. The CDR3 runs to 15 residues. V gave up 0 bases and J gave up 3 bases, with 13 bases separating them. The germline V gene has CDR1 SGHRS and CDR2 YFSETQ.

This clonotype was observed many times. V is TRBV28 and J is TRBJ2-1, with 9 bases lining up with TRBD1. CDR1 MDHEN and CDR2 SYDVKM come from the germline V gene. V gave up 4 bases and J gave up 7 bases; unmatched junction bases: 5. This CDR3 comprises 14 residues. As DNA, the CDR3 is TGTGCCAGCAGTTCCGGGACAGGGCTAAATGAGCAGTTCTTC. This sequence encodes CASSSGTGLNEQFF.

This clonotype was seen at least ten times. The CDR3 sequence: CSVDNGPTDTQYF. CDR3 nucleotides: TGCAGCGTTGACAACGGACCCACAGATACGCAGTATTTT. The chain carries TRBV29-1 and TRBJ2-3; no firm D call. Germline CDR1 SQVTM, CDR2 ANQGSEA. This CDR3 has 13 amino acids. The V gene lost 3 bases and the J gene lost 2 bases, with 9 bases spanning the gap.

Only a few counts were recorded for this clonotype. The chain links TRBV10-2 to TRBJ2-2, with 9 bases matching TRBD1. Germline V CDR1 and CDR2: WSHSY, SAAADI. V trimming: 5 bases; J trimming: 5 bases; junction bases outside the gene matches: 6. The CDR3 is made up of 15 amino acids. In nucleotides, the CDR3 is TGCGCCAGCAGTCAAAACAGGGGGCCTACCGGGGAGCTGTTTTTT. Encoded protein: CASSQNRGPTGELFF.

This clonotype was seen once. The CDR3 is CASSQDGAGGADTQYF. Written as DNA, the CDR3 is TGCGCCAGCAGCCAAGATGGAGCAGGGGGGGCAGATACGCAGTATTTT. This chain uses TRBV4-3 with TRBJ2-3, with D perhaps being TRBD1 or TRBD2 (7 bases each). The CDR3 length is 16 residues. Trimming stripped 0 bases from V and 4 bases from J, with 14 bases between. The germline V gene has CDR1 LGHNA and CDR2 YSLEER.

V usage is TRBV24-1 and J usage is TRBJ2-5, with D perhaps matching TRBD1 (6 bases). CDR3 length equals 18 residues. The V and J ends lost 9 bases and 1 base respectively, with 26 bases between them. Germline V gene data show CDR1 as KGHDR and CDR2 as SFDVKD. The CDR3 sequence: CATGPPRWGQGPQETQYF. The CDR3 DNA reads as TGTGCCACCGGCCCCCCGAGGTGGGGGCAGGGGCCCCAAGAGACCCAGTACTTC.

This clonotype was recorded at least ten times. The chain combines TRBV11-2 with TRBJ1-1; D uncertain. The CDR3 totals 13 residues. The germline V gene encodes CDR1 SGHAT and CDR2 FQNNGV. Trimming removed 6 bases from V and 11 bases from J, with 19 bases in between. CDR3 residues: CASRAATSSKAFF. The CDR3 DNA sequence: TGTGCCAGCAGGGCCGCCACCTCCAGTAAGGCTTTCTTT.

This clonotype was detected many times. The chain employs TRBV6-2 or TRBV6-3 and TRBJ2-5; no firm D call. In germline, CDR1 is MNHEY, CDR2 SVGEGT. V lost 10 bases, J lost 4 bases, and 10 bases lay in between. The CDR3 spans 11 residues. In DNA, the CDR3 is TGTGCCACCGGTTTGGCAGAGACCCAGTACTTC. Amino acid sequence: CATGLAETQYF.

A word on this clonotype: This may stem from a read error, because a much larger clone lies one nucleotide away. V gene TRBV10-3 combines with J gene TRBJ1-5; 10 positions agree with TRBD1. The J segment lost 6 bases and the V segment lost 10 bases, leaving 12 bases of the junction unmatched. The CDR3 loop spans 15 amino acids. Germline CDR1 ENHRY, CDR2 SYGVKD. CDR3 in DNA: TGTGCCACCGCCCCCGGGACAGGGGATTTTCAGCCCCAGCATTTT. The encoded protein is CATAPGTGDFQPQHF.

This chain links TRBV4-2 with TRBJ2-2, with D unclear. Germline assignment: CDR1 LGHNA and CDR2 YNFKEQ. This CDR3 spans 16 amino acids. With 4 bases removed from V and 1 base from J, the gap between germline ends came to 13 bases. CDR3 coding DNA: TGTGCCAGCAGCCGAGAGGCAGCCCTGAACACCGGGGAGCTGTTTTTT. Translating it yields CASSREAALNTGELFF.

This clonotype has ten or more counts. This sequence may be a read error, since a much larger clone differs from it by one base. CDR3 residues: CASSRTGTTEAFF. As DNA, the CDR3 is TGTGCCAGCAGCCGGACAGGGACCACTGAAGCTTTCTTT. J is TRBJ1-1 and V is TRBV7-6; 8 positions agree with TRBD1. Germline V CDR1 and CDR2: SGHVS, FNYEAQ. This CDR3 contains 13 residues. Trimming took 5 bases from V and 4 from J; bases not matched to a gene: 3.

The chain is built from TRBV5-6 and TRBJ1-6, with 7 nucleotides matching TRBD1. J gave up 3 bases and V 3 bases, and 3 bases lay outside the gene matches. The CDR3 runs to 15 residues. The V gene's germline CDR1 is SGHDT and CDR2 YYEEEE. The CDR3 region has the DNA TGTGCCAGCAGCTATTACAGGGGCTATAATTCACCCCTCCACTTT. It is translated as CASSYYRGYNSPLHF. Variable domain in full (rest from reference TRBV5-6 and TRBJ1-6): DAGVTQSPTHLIKTRGQQVTLRCSPKSGHDTVSWYQQALGQGPQFIFQYYEEEERQRGNFPDRFSGHQFPNYSSELNVNALLLGDSALYLCASSYYRGYNSPLHFGNGTRLTVT.

The table lists this clonotype with many counts. The chain employs TRBV7-8 and TRBJ1-2, with 9 nucleotides matching TRBD1. Germline CDR1 reads SGHVS; CDR2 reads FQNEAQ. The junction had 7 bases not matched to a gene; V was cut back by 5 bases and J by 6 bases. The CDR3 totals 14 residues. This CDR3 reads CASSNAGQGNGYTF. The DNA for the CDR3 is TGTGCCAGCAGCAACGCCGGACAGGGGAATGGCTACACCTTC.

This chain connects TRBV4-2 to TRBJ2-2; weak D call: TRBD2 (5 bases). Germline CDR1 reads LGHNA; CDR2 reads YNFKEQ. V was clipped by 6 bases and J by 2 bases, with 16 bases between them. The CDR3 sequence is 16 residues long. CDR3 coding DNA: TGTGCCAGCAGTTCGAGGGCGACGACCAACACCGGGGAGCTGTTTTTT. Translating gives CASSSRATTNTGELFF.

The genes are TRBV5-1 and TRBJ2-7, with a weak D call TRBD1 (5 bases). The CDR3 totals 17 residues. CDR1 is SGHRS, CDR2 YFSETQ, per germline. Between the trimmed V and J ends, which lost 4 bases and 2 bases, there was a span of 22 bases. The CDR3 protein is CASSLGPPVGYPYEQYF. DNA for the CDR3: TGCGCCAGCAGCCTGGGGCCCCCGGTGGGGTACCCCTACGAGCAGTACTTC. The full variable domain, rest sourced from reference TRBV5-1 and TRBJ2-7, is KAGVTQTPRYLIKTRGQQVTLSCSPISGHRSVSWYQQTPGQGLQFLFEYFSETQRNKGNFPGRFSGRQFSNSRSEMNVSTLELGDSALYLCASSLGPPVGYPYEQYFGPGTRLTVT.

In this sample, this clonotype turned up many times. V gene TRBV6-1 combines with J gene TRBJ1-5, with no clear D. The V end was cut by 7 bases, the J end by 0 bases, with 19 bases between. The CDR3 length is 17 residues. Looked up from germline, CDR1 is MNHNS and CDR2 is SASEGT. In DNA, the CDR3 is TGTGCCAGCACGACCGTAAAGGCACTTTATAGCAATCAGCCCCAGCATTTT. Amino acids: CASTTVKALYSNQPQHF.

The V and J genes are TRBV28 and TRBJ2-5, with 13 bases matching TRBD2. Germline lookup yields CDR1 MDHEN and CDR2 SYDVKM. The CDR3 is 15 residues long. With 5 bases clipped from V and 4 bases from J, the junction kept 4 bases outside the gene matches. In DNA form, the CDR3 reads TGTGCCAGCAGTCCCTGGACTAGCGGGGGAGAGACCCAGTACTTC. Protein sequence: CASSPWTSGGETQYF.

Concerning this clonotype itself: A much larger clone sits a single nucleotide away, making a read error possible. The V gene is TRBV29-1, the J gene TRBJ2-7; no reliable D call. V lost 4 bases and J lost 0, with 19 bases in between. The germline gives CDR1 SQVTM, CDR2 ANQGSEA. The CDR3 loop spans 16 amino acids. The CDR3 sequence is CSVVLPRLSSSYEQYF. DNA of the CDR3: TGCAGCGTTGTATTACCTAGGTTATCCAGCTCCTACGAGCAGTACTTC.

The chain is built from TRBV20-1 and TRBJ1-4, with 8 bases identical to TRBD1. The CDR3 sequence is 15 residues long. The germline V gene has CDR1 DFQATT and CDR2 SNEGSKA (reference sequence). After removal of 0 bases from V and 5 bases from J, the junction contained 5 bases not matched to a gene. DNA of the CDR3: TGCAGTGCTAGAGATGGGCAGGGGGCGAATGAAAAACTGTTTTTT. It is translated as CSARDGQGANEKLFF.

This clonotype was detected many times. This rearrangement joins TRBV24-1 to TRBJ2-3, with 7 positions matching TRBD2. The V gene end was trimmed by 3 bases and the J gene end by 3 bases; junction bases not matched to a gene: 5. Germline CDR1 is KGHDR and CDR2 is SFDVKD. The CDR3 length is 15 residues. In DNA, the CDR3 is TGTGCCACCAGTGATAGGCGGGGGTGGACAGATACGCAGTATTTT. Translated: CATSDRRGWTDTQYF.

On this clonotype itself: Compared with germline, one end of the junction differs, possibly owing to a read error. The chain joins TRBV9 to TRBJ1-2; TRBD1 might be the D (6 bases). The CDR3 totals 13 residues. Germline CDR1 SGDLS, CDR2 YYNGEE. The CDR3 reads CVSSLTGSYGYTF. The CDR3 DNA sequence: TGTGTCAGCAGCTTAACAGGGAGCTATGGCTACACCTTC.

A few counts support this clonotype. The chain couples TRBV7-9 to TRBJ1-1; no firm D call. V was clipped by 1 base and J by 2 bases, with 11 bases between them. Per the germline V gene, CDR1 is SEHNR and CDR2 is FQNEAQ (reference sequence). The CDR3 loop spans 15 amino acids. The CDR3 region has the DNA TGTGCCAGCAGCTTAGGGGTGGAGGGAAACACTGAAGCTTTCTTT. Amino acids: CASSLGVEGNTEAFF.

This clonotype was detected only a few times. The chain is built from TRBV27 and TRBJ2-2; TRBD2 aligns across 8 bases. The length of the CDR3 is 15 residues. Looked up from germline, CDR1 is MNHEY and CDR2 is SMNVEV (reference sequence). V gave up 6 bases and J gave up 1 base; unmatched junction bases: 4. This CDR3 reads CASREAGVNTGELFF. Written as DNA, the CDR3 is TGTGCCAGCAGAGAAGCGGGAGTGAACACCGGGGAGCTGTTTTTT.

The V call is TRBV19, the J call TRBJ1-4; D gene ambiguous. V dropped 3 bases and J dropped 4 bases, with 12 bases sitting between them. Germline assignment: CDR1 LNHDA and CDR2 SQIVND (reference sequence). The CDR3 contains 15 residues. The CDR3 DNA is TGTGCCAGTAGTATGTGGTCGACGGGTAATGAAAAACTGTTTTTT. It is translated as CASSMWSTGNEKLFF. Supplemented by reference TRBV19 and TRBJ1-4, the full variable domain reads DGGITQSPKYLFRKEGQNVTLSCEQNLNHDAMYWYRQDPGQGLRLIYYSQIVNDFQKGDIAEGYSVSREKKESFPLTVTSAQKNPTAFYLCASSMWSTGNEKLFFGSGTQLSVL.

This clonotype was seen a handful of times. The genes are TRBV6-1 and TRBJ1-4; the D gene is possibly TRBD1 (5 bases). Trimming shortened V by 5 bases and J by 8 bases, and 15 bases separated the two germline ends. CDR1 and CDR2 from the germline V gene are MNHNS and SASEGT. The CDR3 loop spans 14 amino acids. CDR3 coding DNA: TGTGCCAGCAGTCGGATTTCGACAGACGAAAAACTGTTTTTT. Translating it yields CASSRISTDEKLFF.